This is a list of T cell receptor beta chains from one sample in a study of T cell clusters in autoimmune cytopenias. TCRdb re-called the multiplex PCR reads and shows each CDR3 protein once, DNA omitted. Recorded for this sample: almost 15,000 distinct CDR3 sequences. Sequencing used peripheral blood. These receptors were collected from a human donor with an autoimmune cytopenia or autoimmune hepatitis (not recorded which). Each CDR3 is given with its conserved first and last residue. Clone sizes are given selectively: once, few, many, or a class where the clone is expanded.

j_gene: TRBJ2-2
abundance: -
v_gene: TRBV14
len: 14
CDR3aa: CASQSGRNTGELFF

j_gene: TRBJ2-1
abundance: -
v_gene: TRBV6-5
len: 13
CDR3aa: CASRQGPRDEQFF

j_gene: TRBJ1-1
abundance: -
v_gene: TRBV4-2
len: 15
CDR3aa: CASSLAGGGRTEAFF

j_gene: TRBJ2-1
abundance: -
v_gene: TRBV18
len: 16
CDR3aa: CASSPLGQGSYNEQFF

j_gene: TRBJ1-5
abundance: -
v_gene: TRBV6-1
len: 14
CDR3aa: CASSVGAINQPQHF

j_gene: TRBJ2-3
abundance: -
v_gene: TRBV30
len: 14
CDR3aa: CAWSEGAPTDTQYF

j_gene: TRBJ2-2
abundance: -
v_gene: TRBV5-6
len: 14
CDR3aa: CASSLGPPTGELFF

j_gene: TRBJ1-3
abundance: -
v_gene: TRBV19
len: 13
CDR3aa: CASSIGTGDTIYF

j_gene: TRBJ2-1
abundance: -
v_gene: TRBV19
len: 17
CDR3aa: CASSILGVGPGGDEQFF

j_gene: TRBJ2-1
abundance: -
v_gene: TRBV11-1
len: 14
CDR3aa: CASSSDPTVNEQFF

j_gene: TRBJ1-6
abundance: -
v_gene: TRBV20-1
len: 17
CDR3aa: CSARSGGGGQLNSPLHF

j_gene: TRBJ1-4
abundance: -
v_gene: TRBV6-5
len: 16
CDR3aa: CASSSSGRGRVGKLFF

j_gene: TRBJ2-2
abundance: -
v_gene: TRBV12-3/TRBV12-4
len: 17
CDR3aa: CASSPGLAVSNTGELFF

j_gene: TRBJ1-1
abundance: -
v_gene: TRBV29-1
len: 13
CDR3aa: CSVGGGMNTEAFF

j_gene: TRBJ1-1
abundance: -
v_gene: TRBV6-5
len: 13
CDR3aa: CASSRQLNTEAFF

j_gene: TRBJ2-7
abundance: -
v_gene: TRBV5-4
len: 14
CDR3aa: CASSLGLAGGEQYF

j_gene: TRBJ2-1
abundance: -
v_gene: TRBV12-3/TRBV12-4
len: 15
CDR3aa: CASSYPSRAYNEQFF

j_gene: TRBJ1-2
abundance: -
v_gene: TRBV6-6
len: 14
CDR3aa: CASSYSREGYGYTF

j_gene: TRBJ1-1
abundance: -
v_gene: TRBV30
len: 13
CDR3aa: CASTQDLNTEALF

j_gene: TRBJ2-7
abundance: medium-sized
v_gene: TRBV29-1
len: 13
CDR3aa: CSSRQGDSYEQYF

j_gene: TRBJ1-1
abundance: -
v_gene: TRBV20-1
len: 13
CDR3aa: CSASRGRSTEAFF

j_gene: TRBJ2-3
abundance: -
v_gene: TRBV24-1
len: 13
CDR3aa: CATSVGGSDTQYF